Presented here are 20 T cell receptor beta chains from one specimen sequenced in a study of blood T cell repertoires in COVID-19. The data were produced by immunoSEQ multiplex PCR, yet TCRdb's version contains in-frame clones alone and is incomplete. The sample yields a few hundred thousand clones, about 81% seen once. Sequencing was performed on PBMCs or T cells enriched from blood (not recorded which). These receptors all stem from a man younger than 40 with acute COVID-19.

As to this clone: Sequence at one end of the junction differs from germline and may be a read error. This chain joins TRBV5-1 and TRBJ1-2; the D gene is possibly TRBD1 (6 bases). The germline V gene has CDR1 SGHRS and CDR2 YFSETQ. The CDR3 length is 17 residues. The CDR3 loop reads CASSLAAGATTLGGYTF. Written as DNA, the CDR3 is TGTGCCAGCAGCTTGGCGGCAGGGGCCACTACCTTGGGTGGCTACACCTTC.

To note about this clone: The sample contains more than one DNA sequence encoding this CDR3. Written as DNA, the CDR3 is TGTGCCACCAGCGGAGGTGGGGGCTACACCTTC. This translates into CATSGGGGYTF. The chain recombines TRBV24-1 with TRBJ1-2; D is undetermined. The CDR3 covers 11 residues. Trimming shortened V by 7 bases and J by 8 bases, and 10 bases separated the two germline ends. The germline gives CDR1 KGHDR, CDR2 SFDVKD.

The CDR3: CARSFGTGGYTF. CDR3 in DNA: TGTGCCAGAAGCTTCGGGACAGGGGGCTACACCTTC. The rearrangement uses TRBV5-3 and TRBJ1-2, with 9 nucleotides matching TRBD1. TRBV5-3 belongs to the ORF category, with a function that is uncertain. CDR3 length equals 12 residues. Trimming at V came to 2 bases and at J to 8 bases, leaving 1 base not matched to a gene.

CDR3 region: CASRGLAGLTDTQYF. The CDR3 nucleotides are TGTGCCAGCAGGGGACTAGCGGGGCTAACAGATACGCAGTATTTT. The chain recombines TRBV2 with TRBJ2-3; 13 positions agree with TRBD2. CDR1 SNHLY and CDR2 FYNNEI come from the germline V gene. J lost 3 bases, V lost 6 bases, and 3 bases had no gene match. This CDR3 contains 15 residues.

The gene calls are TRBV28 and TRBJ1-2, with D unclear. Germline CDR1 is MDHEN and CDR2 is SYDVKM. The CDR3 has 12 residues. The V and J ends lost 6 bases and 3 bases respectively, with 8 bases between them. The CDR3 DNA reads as TGTGCCAGCAGCAGTGCCGACTATGGCTACACCTTC. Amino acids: CASSSADYGYTF.

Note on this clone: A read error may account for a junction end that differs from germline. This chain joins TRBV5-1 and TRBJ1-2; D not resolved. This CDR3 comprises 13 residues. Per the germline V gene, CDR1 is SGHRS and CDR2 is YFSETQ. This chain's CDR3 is CASSFDISSGYTF. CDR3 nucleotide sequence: TGTGCCAGCAGCTTCGACATATCTAGCGGCTACACCTTC.

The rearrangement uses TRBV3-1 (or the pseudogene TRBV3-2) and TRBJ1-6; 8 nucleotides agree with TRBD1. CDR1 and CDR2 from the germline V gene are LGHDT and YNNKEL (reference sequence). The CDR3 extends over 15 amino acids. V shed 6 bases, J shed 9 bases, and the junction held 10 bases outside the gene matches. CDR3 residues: CASRGSRGHSSPLHF. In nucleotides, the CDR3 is TGTGCCAGCAGGGGATCCAGGGGGCACAGTTCACCCCTCCACTTT.

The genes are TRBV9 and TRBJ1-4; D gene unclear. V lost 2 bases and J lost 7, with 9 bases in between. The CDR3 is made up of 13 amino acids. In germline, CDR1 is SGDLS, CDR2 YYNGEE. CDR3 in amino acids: CASSVRGTEKLFF. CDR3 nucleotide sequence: TGTGCCAGCAGCGTCCGGGGTACTGAAAAACTGTTTTTT. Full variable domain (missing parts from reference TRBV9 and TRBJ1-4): DSGVTQTPKHLITATGQRVTLRCSPRSGDLSVYWYQQSLDQGLQFLIQYYNGEERAKGNILERFSAQQFPDLHSELNLSSLELGDSALYFCASSVRGTEKLFFGSGTQLSVL.

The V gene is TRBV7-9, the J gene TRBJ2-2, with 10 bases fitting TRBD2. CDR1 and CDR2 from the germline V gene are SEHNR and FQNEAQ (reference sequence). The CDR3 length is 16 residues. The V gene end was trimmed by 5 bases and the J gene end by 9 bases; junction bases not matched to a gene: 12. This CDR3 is CASSSTGLATHRELFF. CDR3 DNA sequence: TGTGCCAGCAGCAGCACGGGACTAGCGACACACCGGGAGCTGTTTTTT.

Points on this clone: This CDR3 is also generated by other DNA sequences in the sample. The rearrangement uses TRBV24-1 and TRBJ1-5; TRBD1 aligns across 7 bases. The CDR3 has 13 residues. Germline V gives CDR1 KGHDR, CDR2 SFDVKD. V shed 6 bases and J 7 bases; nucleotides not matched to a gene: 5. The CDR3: CATSRQGNQPQHF. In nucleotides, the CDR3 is TGTGCCACCAGTCGACAGGGAAACCAGCCCCAGCATTTT.

The CDR3 nucleotides read TGTGCCAGCAGCTTAGTTGGCACTAATGAAAAACTGTTTTTT. It codes for CASSLVGTNEKLFF. The chain joins TRBV11-3 to TRBJ1-4; D is unresolved. In germline, CDR1 is SGHNT, CDR2 YENEEA. With 1 base removed from V and 2 bases from J, the gap between germline ends came to 5 bases. CDR3 size: 14 residues.

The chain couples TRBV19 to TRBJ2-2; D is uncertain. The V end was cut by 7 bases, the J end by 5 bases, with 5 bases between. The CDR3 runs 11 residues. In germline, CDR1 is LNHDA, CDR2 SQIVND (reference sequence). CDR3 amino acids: CASTGTGELFF. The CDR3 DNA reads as TGTGCCAGTACCGGGACCGGGGAGCTGTTTTTT.

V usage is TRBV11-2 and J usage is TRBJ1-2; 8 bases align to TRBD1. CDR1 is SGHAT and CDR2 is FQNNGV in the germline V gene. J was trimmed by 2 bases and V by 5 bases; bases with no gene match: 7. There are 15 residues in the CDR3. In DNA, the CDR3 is TGTGCCAGCAGCCAAGGACAGGGACGAAACTATGGCTACACCTTC. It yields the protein CASSQGQGRNYGYTF.

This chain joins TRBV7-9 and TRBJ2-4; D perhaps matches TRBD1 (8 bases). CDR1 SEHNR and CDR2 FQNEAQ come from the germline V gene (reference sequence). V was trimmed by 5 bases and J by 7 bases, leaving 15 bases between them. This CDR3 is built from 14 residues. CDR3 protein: CASSPGQGGNIQYF. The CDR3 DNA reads TGTGCCAGCAGCCCAGGACAGGGAGGGAACATTCAGTACTTC.

CDR3 DNA sequence: TGTGCCAGTAGTATCCCGGGAGAGGGCACAGATACGCAGTATTTT. Its protein is CASSIPGEGTDTQYF. The chain has TRBV19 and TRBJ2-3; D perhaps matches TRBD2 (6 bases). This CDR3 has 15 residues. V was clipped by 3 bases and J by 1 base, with 11 bases between them. The germline V gene encodes CDR1 LNHDA and CDR2 SQIVND (reference sequence).

The CDR3 region has the DNA TGTGCCACCAAGGACAGGGGAAATAATTCACCCCTCCACTTT. Its translation: CATKDRGNNSPLHF. V usage is TRBV19 and J usage is TRBJ1-6; 9 bases are shared with TRBD1. The CDR3 totals 14 residues. Trimming removed 10 bases from V and 5 bases from J; junction bases left unmatched: 6. The germline V gene has CDR1 LNHDA and CDR2 SQIVND (reference sequence).

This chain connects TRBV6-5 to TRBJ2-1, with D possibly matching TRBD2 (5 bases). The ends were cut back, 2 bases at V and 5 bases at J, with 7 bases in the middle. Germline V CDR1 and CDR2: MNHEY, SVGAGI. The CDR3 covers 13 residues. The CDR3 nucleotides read TGTGCCAGCAGTTACCACGGGGACAATGAGCAGTTCTTC. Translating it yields CASSYHGDNEQFF.

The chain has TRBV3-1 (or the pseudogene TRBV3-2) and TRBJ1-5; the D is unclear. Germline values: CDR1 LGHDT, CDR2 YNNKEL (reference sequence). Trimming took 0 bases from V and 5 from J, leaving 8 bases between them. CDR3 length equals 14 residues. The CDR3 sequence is CASSQDLRDQPQHF. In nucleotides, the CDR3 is TGTGCCAGCAGCCAAGATTTGAGGGATCAGCCCCAGCATTTT.

CDR3 in DNA: TGTGCCAGCCGGGGGGCTCCCTACACGGACCGAAACACCATATATTTT. This codes for CASRGAPYTDRNTIYF. The chain has TRBV5-5 and TRBJ1-3, with D tentatively TRBD1 (6 bases). The CDR3 loop spans 16 amino acids. With 7 bases removed from V and 5 bases from J, the gap between germline ends came to 22 bases. Looked up from germline, CDR1 is SGHKS and CDR2 is YYEKEE (reference sequence). Full variable domain (remainder filled in from reference TRBV5-5 and TRBJ1-3): DAGVTQSPTHLIKTRGQQVTLRCSPISGHKSVSWYQQVLGQGPQFIFQYYEKEERGRGNFPDRFSARQFPNYSSELNVNALLLGDSALYLCASRGAPYTDRNTIYFGEGSWLTVV.

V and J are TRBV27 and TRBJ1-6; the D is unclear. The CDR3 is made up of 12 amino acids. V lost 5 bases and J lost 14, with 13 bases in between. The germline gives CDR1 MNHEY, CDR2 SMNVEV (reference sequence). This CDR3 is CASSRNSNSLHF. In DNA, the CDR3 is TGTGCCAGCAGTCGTAACAGTAACTCCCTCCACTTT.